These 22 T cell receptor beta chains originate from one sample sequenced in a study. TCRdb ran MiXCR on the reads and lists one entry per CDR3 protein. The sample lists 850 to 1,200 distinct CDR3 sequences; less than 45% were seen once. The specimen sequenced was CD8+ T cells (not recorded whether cultured). The receptors derive from a male donor.

This chain uses TRBV19 with TRBJ1-2; D is unresolved. With 3 bases removed from V and 9 bases from J, the gap between germline ends came to 11 bases. CDR1 and CDR2 from the germline V gene are LNHDA and SQIVND (reference sequence). This CDR3 spans 12 amino acids. CDR3: CASSINADCYTF. The CDR3 DNA reads TGTGCCAGTAGTATCAACGCAGATTGCTACACCTTC.

In regard to this clonotype: Sequence at one end of the junction differs from germline and may be a read error. The chain links TRBV19 to TRBJ2-3; no reliable D call. The germline CDR1 and CDR2 sequences are LNHDA and SQIVND (reference sequence). This CDR3 comprises 13 residues. CDR3 in amino acids: CVSSILTTDTQYF. DNA of the CDR3: TGTGTCAGTAGTATACTAACCACAGATACGCAGTATTTT.

Many counts were recorded for this clonotype. CDR3 coding DNA: TGTGCCAGTAGTATGTTCGGGGTGGCTGGCTACACCTTC. As protein: CASSMFGVAGYTF. The J gene is TRBJ1-2, the V gene TRBV19; no firm D call. V gave up 3 bases and J gave up 7 bases, with 12 bases separating them. Germline lookup yields CDR1 LNHDA and CDR2 SQIVND (reference sequence). The CDR3 runs to 13 residues.

Comment on this clonotype: The junction shows a germline mismatch at one end, possibly a read error. The chain combines TRBV19 with TRBJ1-2; no definite D call. This CDR3 is 14 amino acids long. Germline CDR1 is LNHDA and CDR2 is SQIVND (reference sequence). Here the CDR3 reads CASSMKGESYGFSF. The CDR3 DNA reads as TGTGCCAGTAGTATGAAAGGAGAGTCCTATGGTTTCTCCTTC.

To note about this clonotype: With a much larger clone just one base away, this may be a read error. This chain uses TRBV19 with TRBJ2-3; D is uncertain. Germline values: CDR1 LNHDA, CDR2 SQIVND (reference sequence). The CDR3 is 13 amino acids. CDR3 residues: CASSFYSTDMQYF. Written as DNA, the CDR3 is TGTGCCAGTAGTTTCTATAGCACAGATATGCAGTATTTT.

Concerning this clonotype itself: Mismatch with germline at one junction end may stem from a read error. CDR3 coding DNA: TGTGCCAGTAGTATCGGGAGCACAGGTACGCAGTATTTT. Protein product: CASSIGSTGTQYF. The rearrangement joins TRBV19 to TRBJ2-3; possible D gene TRBD2, 6 bases. This CDR3 is built from 13 residues. Per germline, CDR1 LNHDA and CDR2 SQIVND (reference sequence).

Within the sample, this clonotype is large (0.1 to 1%). This chain links TRBV19 with TRBJ2-3; D perhaps matches TRBD1 (5 bases). In germline, CDR1 is LNHDA, CDR2 SQIVND (reference sequence). This CDR3 region has 11 residues. V was clipped by 6 bases and J by 9 bases, with 10 bases between them. CDR3 region: CASRVTGTQYF. As DNA, the CDR3 is TGTGCCAGTAGGGTCACAGGAACGCAGTATTTT.

Comment on this clonotype: A read error is possible here, since a much larger clone lies one base away. The V and J genes are TRBV29-1 and TRBJ1-1; D possibly corresponds to TRBD1 (6 bases). CDR1 is SQVTM, CDR2 ANQGSEA, per germline. This CDR3 comprises 16 residues. V shed 2 bases and J shed 4 bases, with 20 bases lying between them. CDR3 region: CSVEWDPPRGGTEAFF. The CDR3, as DNA: TGCAGCGTTGAATGGGACCCTCCCCGAGGGGGCACTGAAGCTTTCTTT.

By share, this clonotype counts as large. The rearrangement uses TRBV19 and TRBJ2-1; TRBD2 agrees at 7 bases. V gave up 3 bases and J gave up 7 bases; unmatched junction bases: 9. The CDR3 contains 15 residues. The germline V gene encodes CDR1 LNHDA and CDR2 SQIVND (reference sequence). The CDR3 DNA is TGTGCCAGTAGTATTTACAGCGGGGTAGGGAATGAGCAGTTCTTC. It specifies CASSIYSGVGNEQFF.

This clonotype was observed a handful of times. The CDR3: CASNIFGGGSEQFF. CDR3 in DNA: TGTGCCAGTAATATTTTCGGGGGGGGCAGTGAGCAGTTCTTC. The rearrangement uses TRBV19 and TRBJ2-1, with 8 positions matching TRBD2. Germline assignment: CDR1 LNHDA and CDR2 SQIVND (reference sequence). This CDR3 has 14 amino acids. Trimming at V came to 7 bases and at J to 9 bases, leaving 11 bases not matched to a gene.

This clonotype was seen repeatedly, ten times or more. The genes are TRBV19 and TRBJ2-2; D gene unclear. CDR1 and CDR2 from the germline V gene are LNHDA and SQIVND (reference sequence). Trimming stripped 3 bases from V and 12 bases from J, with 14 bases between. The CDR3 spans 13 residues. This CDR3 is CASSIRSSWKLFF. The CDR3, as DNA: TGTGCCAGTAGTATTAGGTCGAGTTGGAAGCTGTTTTTT.

In its sample, this clonotype ranks as medium-sized. CDR3 in amino acids: CATSYRSSDTQYF. The CDR3 coding sequence is TGTGCCACCTCATATAGGTCCTCAGATACGCAGTATTTT. This sequence joins TRBV19 and TRBJ2-3; D gene uncertain. CDR3 length: 13 residues. The germline V gene has CDR1 LNHDA and CDR2 SQIVND (reference sequence). V was trimmed by 10 bases and J by 4 bases, leaving 15 bases between them.

Concerning this clonotype itself: One end of the junction does not line up with germline, which may come from a read error. The gene calls are TRBV19 and TRBJ2-1; a possible D gene is TRBD2 (6 bases). This CDR3 spans 13 amino acids. Germline V gene sequence: CDR1 LNHDA, CDR2 SQIVND (reference sequence). In DNA, the CDR3 is TGCGCCGGTAGTATCAGGTCTAGCGTAGAGCAGTTCTTC. Protein sequence: CAGSIRSSVEQFF.

The rearrangement joins TRBV19 to TRBJ2-2; D gene uncertain. The CDR3 covers 13 residues. From germline, CDR1 is LNHDA and CDR2 SQIVND (reference sequence). Trimming stripped 3 bases from V and 6 bases from J, with 8 bases between. The CDR3 nucleotides are TGTGCCAGTAGTATCTCTTCCGCCGGGGAGCTGTTTTTT. This codes for CASSISSAGELFF.

A remark on this clonotype: This may stem from a read error, because a much larger clone lies one nucleotide away. CDR3 amino acids: CASSLSGSYNEQLF. CDR3 in DNA: TGTGCCAGTAGTCTTAGCGGCTCCTACAATGAGCAGCTCTTC. The chain is built from TRBV19 and TRBJ2-1, with D perhaps matching TRBD2 (6 bases). Germline loops: CDR1 LNHDA, CDR2 SQIVND (reference sequence). The CDR3 loop spans 14 amino acids.

This clonotype is deemed medium-sized. CDR3 nucleotide sequence: TGTGCCAGCAGCCCGGTCTCCTACAATGAGCAGTTCTTC. Protein sequence: CASSPVSYNEQFF. The chain recombines TRBV7-9 with TRBJ2-1; D is undetermined. Germline V CDR1 and CDR2: SEHNR, FQNEAQ (reference sequence). This CDR3 has 13 residues. Trimming took off 5 bases at V and 0 bases at J, with 5 bases between the two ends.

This clonotype has only one observation. One end of the junction does not line up with germline, which may come from a read error. The chain couples TRBV19 to TRBJ1-2; D remains unclear. CDR3 length: 14 amino acids. CDR1 and CDR2 from the germline V gene are LNHDA and SQIVND (reference sequence). The CDR3 here is CASGINAEYHCYCF. CDR3 nucleotide sequence: TGTGCCAGTGGTATCAACGCAGAGTACCATTGCTATTGTTTT.

This clonotype has ten or more counts. The chain links TRBV19 to TRBJ2-1, with 8 bases that match TRBD2. The CDR3 runs 15 residues. From germline, CDR1 is LNHDA and CDR2 SQIVND (reference sequence). Trimming removed 6 bases from V and 6 bases from J; junction bases left unmatched: 10. The CDR3 protein is CASRIHGGAINEQFF. The CDR3, as DNA: TGTGCCAGTAGGATACACGGGGGGGCCATCAATGAGCAGTTCTTC.

A remark on this clonotype: At one boundary the junction diverges from the germline segment, which might be a read error. The chain is built from TRBV19 and TRBJ2-7; no firm D call. This CDR3 comprises 13 residues. The germline gives CDR1 LNHDA, CDR2 SQIVND (reference sequence). This chain's CDR3 is CVSSIRSSCEQYF. CDR3 DNA sequence: TGCGTCAGTAGTATTAGGAGCTCCTGCGAGCAGTACTTC. Using reference TRBV19 and TRBJ2-7 for the parts outside the CDR3, the full variable domain is DGGITQSPKYLFRKEGQNVTLSCEQNLNHDAMYWYRQDPGQGLRLIYYSQIVNDFQKGDIAEGYSVSREKKESFPLTVTSAQKNPTAFYLCVSSIRSSCEQYFGPGTRLTVT.

The chain uses TRBV27 and TRBJ2-5; D remains ambiguous. V was cut by 3 bases and J by 5 bases, with 16 bases left in between. There are 15 residues in the CDR3. Germline V CDR1 and CDR2: MNHEY, SMNVEV (reference sequence). The CDR3 region is CASSFGTAGRETQYF. In DNA, the CDR3 is TGTGCCAGCAGTTTCGGCACCGCCGGACGGGAGACCCAGTACTTC.

This clonotype is labeled as medium-sized. The chain uses TRBV19 and TRBJ2-6; D gene ambiguous. Germline V gives CDR1 LNHDA, CDR2 SQIVND (reference sequence). This CDR3 has 15 amino acids. V lost 5 bases, J lost 0 bases, and 8 bases lay in between. The CDR3 DNA follows: TGTGCCAGTAGTTGGATTAGCTCTGGGGCCAACGTCCTGACTTTC. Protein sequence: CASSWISSGANVLTF.

This clonotype has a count of ten or more. The V gene is TRBV19, the J gene TRBJ2-1; 7 bases align to TRBD2. V lost 3 bases and J lost 8; bases outside the gene matches: 4. The germline V gene encodes CDR1 LNHDA and CDR2 SQIVND (reference sequence). CDR3 size: 13 residues. Written as DNA, the CDR3 is TGTGCCAGTAGTATCCTAGCGGTCGATGAGCAGTTCTTC. Its translation is CASSILAVDEQFF.